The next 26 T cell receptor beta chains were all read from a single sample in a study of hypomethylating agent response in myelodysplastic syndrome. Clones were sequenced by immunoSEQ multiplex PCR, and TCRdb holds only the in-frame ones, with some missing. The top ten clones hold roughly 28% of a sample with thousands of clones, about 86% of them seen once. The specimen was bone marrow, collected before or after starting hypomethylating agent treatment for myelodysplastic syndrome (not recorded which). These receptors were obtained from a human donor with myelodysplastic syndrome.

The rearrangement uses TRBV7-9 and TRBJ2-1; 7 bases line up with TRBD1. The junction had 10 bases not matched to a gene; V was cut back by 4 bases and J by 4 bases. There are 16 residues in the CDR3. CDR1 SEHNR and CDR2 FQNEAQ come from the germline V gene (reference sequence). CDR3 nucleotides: TGTGCCAGCAGCTCCACCGGGACAGTGAAATACAATGAGCAGTTCTTC. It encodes CASSSTGTVKYNEQFF.

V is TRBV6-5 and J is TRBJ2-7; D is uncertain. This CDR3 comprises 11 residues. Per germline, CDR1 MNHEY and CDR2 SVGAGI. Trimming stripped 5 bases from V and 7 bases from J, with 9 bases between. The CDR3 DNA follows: TGTGCCAGCAGTGAGTATGGGGAGCAGTACTTC. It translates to CASSEYGEQYF.

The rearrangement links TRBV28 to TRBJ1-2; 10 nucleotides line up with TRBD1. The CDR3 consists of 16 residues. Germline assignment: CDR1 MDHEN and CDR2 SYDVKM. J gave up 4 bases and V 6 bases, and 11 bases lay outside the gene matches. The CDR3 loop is CASRTRLGTGAYGYTF. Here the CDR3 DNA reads TGTGCCAGCAGGACCCGACTCGGGACAGGGGCCTATGGCTACACCTTC.

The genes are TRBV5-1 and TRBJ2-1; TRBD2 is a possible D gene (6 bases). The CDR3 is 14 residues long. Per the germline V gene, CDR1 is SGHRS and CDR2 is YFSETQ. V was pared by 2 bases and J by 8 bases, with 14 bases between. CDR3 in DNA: TGCGCCAGCAGCTTCTCCACAGCGGGCGATGAGCAGTTCTTC. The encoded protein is CASSFSTAGDEQFF.

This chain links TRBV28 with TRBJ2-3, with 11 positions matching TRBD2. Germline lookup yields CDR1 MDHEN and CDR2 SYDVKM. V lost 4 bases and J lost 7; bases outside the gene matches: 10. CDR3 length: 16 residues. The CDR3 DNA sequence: TGTGCCAGCAGTTCCCGACTAGCGGGATGGGGCCATACGCAGTATTTT. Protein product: CASSSRLAGWGHTQYF.

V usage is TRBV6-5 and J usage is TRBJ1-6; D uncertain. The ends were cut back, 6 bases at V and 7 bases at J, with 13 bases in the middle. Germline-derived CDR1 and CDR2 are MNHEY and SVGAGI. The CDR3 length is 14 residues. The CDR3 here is CASRPWSENSPLHF. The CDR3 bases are TGTGCCAGCAGGCCCTGGAGCGAGAATTCACCCCTCCACTTT.

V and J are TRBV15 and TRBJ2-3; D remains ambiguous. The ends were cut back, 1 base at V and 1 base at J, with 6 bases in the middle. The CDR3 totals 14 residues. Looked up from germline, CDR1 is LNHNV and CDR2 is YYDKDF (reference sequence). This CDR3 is CATSRVAGTDTQYF. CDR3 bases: TGTGCCACCAGCAGAGTGGCGGGCACAGATACGCAGTATTTT.

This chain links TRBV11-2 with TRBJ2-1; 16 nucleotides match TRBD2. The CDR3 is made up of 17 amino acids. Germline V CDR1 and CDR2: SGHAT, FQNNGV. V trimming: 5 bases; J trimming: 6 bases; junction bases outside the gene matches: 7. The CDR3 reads CASSAMGLAGGRNEQFF. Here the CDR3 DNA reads TGTGCCAGCAGCGCTATGGGACTAGCGGGGGGGCGCAATGAGCAGTTCTTC.

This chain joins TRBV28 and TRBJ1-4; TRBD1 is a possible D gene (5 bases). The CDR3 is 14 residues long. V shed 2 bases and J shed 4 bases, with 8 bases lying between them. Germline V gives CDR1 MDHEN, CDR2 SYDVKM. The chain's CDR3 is CASSLAGINEKLFF. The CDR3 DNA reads TGTGCCAGCAGTTTAGCAGGGATTAATGAAAAACTGTTTTTT.

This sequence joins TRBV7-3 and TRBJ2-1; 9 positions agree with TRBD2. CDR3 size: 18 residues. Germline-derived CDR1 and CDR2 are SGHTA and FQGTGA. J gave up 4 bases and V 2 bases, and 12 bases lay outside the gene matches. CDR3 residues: CASSLRGGVAGVYNEQFF. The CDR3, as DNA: TGTGCCAGCAGCTTACGGGGCGGGGTAGCGGGAGTTTACAATGAGCAGTTCTTC. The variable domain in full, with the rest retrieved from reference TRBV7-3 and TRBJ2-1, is GAGVSQTPSNKVTEKGKYVELRCDPISGHTALYWYRQSLGQGPEFLIYFQGTGAADDSGLPNDRFFAVRPEGSVSTLKIQRTERGDSAVYLCASSLRGGVAGVYNEQFFGPGTRLTVL.

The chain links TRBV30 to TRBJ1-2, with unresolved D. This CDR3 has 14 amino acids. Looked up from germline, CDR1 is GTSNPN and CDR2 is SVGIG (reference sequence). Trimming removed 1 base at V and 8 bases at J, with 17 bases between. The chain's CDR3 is CAWSASPGTEGYTF. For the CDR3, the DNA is TGTGCCTGGAGTGCCTCCCCAGGAACCGAGGGCTACACCTTC.

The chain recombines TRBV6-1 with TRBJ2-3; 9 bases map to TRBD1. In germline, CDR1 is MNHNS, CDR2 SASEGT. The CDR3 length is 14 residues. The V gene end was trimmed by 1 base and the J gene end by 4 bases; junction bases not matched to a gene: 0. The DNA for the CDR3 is TGTGCCAGCAGTGAAGGACAGGGGGCAGATACGCAGTATTTT. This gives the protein CASSEGQGADTQYF.

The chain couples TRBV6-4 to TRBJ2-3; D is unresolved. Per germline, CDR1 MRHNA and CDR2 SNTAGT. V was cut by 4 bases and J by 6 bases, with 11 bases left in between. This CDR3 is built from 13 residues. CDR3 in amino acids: CASSASIWDTQYF. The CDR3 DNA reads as TGTGCCAGCAGTGCATCGATTTGGGATACGCAGTATTTT.

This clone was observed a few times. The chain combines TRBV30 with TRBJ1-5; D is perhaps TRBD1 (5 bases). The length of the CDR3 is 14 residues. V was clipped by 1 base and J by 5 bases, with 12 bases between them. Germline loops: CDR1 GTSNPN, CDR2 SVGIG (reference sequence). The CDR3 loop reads CAWSEGRGHQPQHF. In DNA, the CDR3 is TGTGCCTGGAGTGAAGGGAGGGGACATCAGCCCCAGCATTTT.

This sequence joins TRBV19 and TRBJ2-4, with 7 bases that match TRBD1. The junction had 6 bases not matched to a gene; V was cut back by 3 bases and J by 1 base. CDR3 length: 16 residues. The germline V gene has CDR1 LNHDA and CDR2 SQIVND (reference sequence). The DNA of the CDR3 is TGTGCCAGTAGTATTGGACAGGTCGGGGCCAAAAACATTCAGTACTTC. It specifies CASSIGQVGAKNIQYF.

The DNA for the CDR3 is TGTGCCTGGAGTTCCTGGGGGAGGGAGCAGTTCTTC. This codes for CAWSSWGREQFF. The J gene is TRBJ2-1, the V gene TRBV30, with a weak D call TRBD2 (6 bases). V dropped 2 bases and J dropped 10 bases, with 12 bases sitting between them. Looked up from germline, CDR1 is GTSNPN and CDR2 is SVGIG (reference sequence). The CDR3 consists of 12 residues.

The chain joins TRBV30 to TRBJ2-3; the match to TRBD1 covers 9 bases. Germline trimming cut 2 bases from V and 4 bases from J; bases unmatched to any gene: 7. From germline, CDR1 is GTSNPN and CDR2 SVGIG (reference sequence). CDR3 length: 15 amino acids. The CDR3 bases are TGTGCCTGGAGTCCCGGGACAGGGATGGCAGATACGCAGTATTTT. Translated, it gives CAWSPGTGMADTQYF.

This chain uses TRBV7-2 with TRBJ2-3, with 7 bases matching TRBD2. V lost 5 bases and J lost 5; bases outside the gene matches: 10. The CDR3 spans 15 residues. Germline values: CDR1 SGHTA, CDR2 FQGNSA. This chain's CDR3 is CASSRDGGGGDTQYF. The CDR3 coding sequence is TGTGCCAGCAGCCGTGACGGAGGCGGGGGAGATACGCAGTATTTT.

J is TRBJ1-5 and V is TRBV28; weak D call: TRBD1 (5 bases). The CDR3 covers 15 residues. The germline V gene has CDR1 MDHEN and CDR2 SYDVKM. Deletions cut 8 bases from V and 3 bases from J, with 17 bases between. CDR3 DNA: TGTGCCAGCCTTCCGGCAGGGTATAACAATCAGCCCCAGCATTTT. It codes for CASLPAGYNNQPQHF.

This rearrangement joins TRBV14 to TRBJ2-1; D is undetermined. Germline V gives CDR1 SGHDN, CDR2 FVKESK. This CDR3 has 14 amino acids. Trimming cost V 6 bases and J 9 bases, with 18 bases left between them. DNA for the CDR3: TGTGCCAGCAGTCCAACATTGGGGTTAGGTGAGCAGTTCTTC. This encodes CASSPTLGLGEQFF.

CDR3 DNA: TGTGCCAGCAGCTCAAGGACGGCGTTCATGAGCTCCTACGAGCAGTACTTC. Translated: CASSSRTAFMSSYEQYF. V usage is TRBV21-1 and J usage is TRBJ2-7. TRBV21-1 is marked as a pseudogene. The length of the CDR3 is 17 residues.

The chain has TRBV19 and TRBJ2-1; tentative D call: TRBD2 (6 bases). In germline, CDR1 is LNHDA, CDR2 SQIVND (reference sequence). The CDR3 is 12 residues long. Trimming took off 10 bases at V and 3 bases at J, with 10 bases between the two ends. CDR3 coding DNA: TGTGCCACCCTGGGAGGCTACAATGAGCAGTTCTTC. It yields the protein CATLGGYNEQFF.

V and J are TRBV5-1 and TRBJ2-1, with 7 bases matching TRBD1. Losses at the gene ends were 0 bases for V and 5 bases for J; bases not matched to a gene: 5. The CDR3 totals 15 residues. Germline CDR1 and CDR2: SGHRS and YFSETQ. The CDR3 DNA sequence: TGCGCCAGCAGCTTGGAAGGACAGGTCAACAATGAGCAGTTCTTC. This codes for CASSLEGQVNNEQFF.

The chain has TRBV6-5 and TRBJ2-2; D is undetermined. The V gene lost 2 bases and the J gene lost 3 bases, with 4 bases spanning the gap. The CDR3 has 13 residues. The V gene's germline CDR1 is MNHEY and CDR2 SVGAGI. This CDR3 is CASSYGDTGELFF. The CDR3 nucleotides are TGTGCCAGCAGTTACGGGGACACCGGGGAGCTGTTTTTT.

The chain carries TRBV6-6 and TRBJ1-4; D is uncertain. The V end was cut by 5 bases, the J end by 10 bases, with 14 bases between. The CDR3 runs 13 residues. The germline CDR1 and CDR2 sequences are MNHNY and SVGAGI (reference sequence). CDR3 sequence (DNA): TGTGCCAGCAGTGGAGGGAGGGAGGGAAAACTGTTTTTT. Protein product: CASSGGREGKLFF.

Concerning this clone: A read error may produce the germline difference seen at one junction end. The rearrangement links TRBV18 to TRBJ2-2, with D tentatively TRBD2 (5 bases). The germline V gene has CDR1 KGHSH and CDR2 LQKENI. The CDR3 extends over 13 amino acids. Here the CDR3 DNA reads TGTGCCAGCTCTCCACTAGAAACCGGGGAGCTGTTTTTT. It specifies CASSPLETGELFF.